This T cell receptor beta chain was documented in a study of early T cells in non-severe SARS-CoV-2 infection. Looked up from germline, CDR1 is KGHSH and CDR2 is LQKENI. This CDR3 is built from 13 residues. V gave up 6 bases and J gave up 8 bases; unmatched junction bases: 8. TCRdb used MiXCR to reprocess the 5' RACE reads, holding one entry per CDR3 protein. Of about 72,000 distinct CDR3 sequences in the sample, roughly a tenth were seen once. This clonotype turned up a few times. The sample consisted of whole blood, taken at baseline. The source is an adult who was a healthcare worker with PCR-confirmed SARS-CoV-2 infection or an uninfected control (not recorded which). J is TRBJ1-2 and V is TRBV18, with 8 bases aligning to TRBD1. In DNA form, the CDR3 reads TGTGCCAGCTCGCCCCAGGGGGCAGAAGGCTACACCTTC. Protein product: CASSPQGAEGYTF.